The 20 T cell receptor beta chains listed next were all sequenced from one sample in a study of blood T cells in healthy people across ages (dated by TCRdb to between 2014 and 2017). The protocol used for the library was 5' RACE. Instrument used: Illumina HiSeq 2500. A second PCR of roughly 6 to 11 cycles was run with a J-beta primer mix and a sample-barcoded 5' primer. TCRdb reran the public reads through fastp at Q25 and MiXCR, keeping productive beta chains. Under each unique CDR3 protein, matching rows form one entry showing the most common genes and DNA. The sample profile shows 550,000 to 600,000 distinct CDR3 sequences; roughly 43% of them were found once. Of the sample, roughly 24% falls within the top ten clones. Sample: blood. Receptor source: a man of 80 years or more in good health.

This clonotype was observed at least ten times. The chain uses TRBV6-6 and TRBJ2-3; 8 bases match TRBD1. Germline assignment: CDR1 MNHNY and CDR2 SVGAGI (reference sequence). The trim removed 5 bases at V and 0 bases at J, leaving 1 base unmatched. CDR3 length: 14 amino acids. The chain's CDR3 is CASSRDRSTDTQYF. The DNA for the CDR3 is TGTGCCAGCAGTAGGGACAGGAGCACAGATACGCAGTATTTT.

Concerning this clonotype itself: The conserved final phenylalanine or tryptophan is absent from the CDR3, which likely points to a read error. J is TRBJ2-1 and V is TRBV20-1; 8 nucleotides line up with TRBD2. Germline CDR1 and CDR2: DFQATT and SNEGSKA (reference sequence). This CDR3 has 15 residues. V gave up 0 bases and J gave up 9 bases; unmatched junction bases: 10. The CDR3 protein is CSAREQGLVGAEQFL. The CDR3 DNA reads TGCAGTGCTAGAGAGCAGGGACTAGTCGGTGCTGAGCAGTTCTTG.

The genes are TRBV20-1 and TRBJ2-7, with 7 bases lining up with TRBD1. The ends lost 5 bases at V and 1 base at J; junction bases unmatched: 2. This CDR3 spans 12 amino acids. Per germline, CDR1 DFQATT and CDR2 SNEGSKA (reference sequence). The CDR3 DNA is TGCAGTGCTGGGACAGCTTCCTACGAGCAGTACTTC. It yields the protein CSAGTASYEQYF.

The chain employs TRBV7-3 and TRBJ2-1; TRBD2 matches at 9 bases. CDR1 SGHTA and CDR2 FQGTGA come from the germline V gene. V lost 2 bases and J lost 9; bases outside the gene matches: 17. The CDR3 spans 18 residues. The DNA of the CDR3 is TGTGCCAGCAGCTTAGGGTCTCATCTGGCTAGCGGGAACATTGAGCAGTTCTTC. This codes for CASSLGSHLASGNIEQFF.

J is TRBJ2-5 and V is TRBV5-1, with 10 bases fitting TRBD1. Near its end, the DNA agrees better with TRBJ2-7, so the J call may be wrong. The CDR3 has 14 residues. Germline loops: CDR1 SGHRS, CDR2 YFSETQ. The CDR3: CASTLGQGNYEQYF. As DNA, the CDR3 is TGCGCCAGCACCCTGGGACAGGGGAACTACGAGCAGTACTTC.

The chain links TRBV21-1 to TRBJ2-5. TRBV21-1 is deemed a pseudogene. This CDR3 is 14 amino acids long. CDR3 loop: CASSKDGKEETQYF. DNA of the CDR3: TGTGCCAGCAGCAAGGACGGAAAAGAAGAGACCCAGTACTTC.

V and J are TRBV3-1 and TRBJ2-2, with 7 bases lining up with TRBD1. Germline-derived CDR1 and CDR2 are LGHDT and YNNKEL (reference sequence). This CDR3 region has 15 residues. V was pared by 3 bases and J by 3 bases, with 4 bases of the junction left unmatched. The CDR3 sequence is CASSQTGRDTGELFF. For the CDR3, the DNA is TGTGCCAGCAGCCAGACAGGGCGGGACACCGGGGAGCTGTTTTTT. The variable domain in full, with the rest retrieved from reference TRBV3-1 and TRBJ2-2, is DTAVSQTPKYLVTQMGNDKSIKCEQNLGHDTMYWYKQDSKKFLKIMFSYNNKELIINETVPNRFSPKSPDKAHLNLHINSLELGDSAVYFCASSQTGRDTGELFFGEGSRLTVL.

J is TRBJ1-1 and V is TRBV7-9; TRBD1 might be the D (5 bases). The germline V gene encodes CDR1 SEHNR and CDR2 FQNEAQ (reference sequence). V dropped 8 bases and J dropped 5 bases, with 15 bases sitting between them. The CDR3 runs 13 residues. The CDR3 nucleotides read TGTGCCAGCCCCTTGGGGGAGATAACTGAAGCTTTCTTT. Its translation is CASPLGEITEAFF.

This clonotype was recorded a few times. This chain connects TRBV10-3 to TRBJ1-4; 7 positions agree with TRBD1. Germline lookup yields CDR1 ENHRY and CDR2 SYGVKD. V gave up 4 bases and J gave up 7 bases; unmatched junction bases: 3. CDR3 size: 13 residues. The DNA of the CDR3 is TGTGCCATCAGTGCCGGGACAGCTGAAAAACTGTTTTTT. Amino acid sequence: CAISAGTAEKLFF.

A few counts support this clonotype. CDR3 in DNA: TGTGCCAGCAGCACCTATACAGGGAACGAGCAGTACTTC. Encoded protein: CASSTYTGNEQYF. The chain uses TRBV9 and TRBJ2-7; tentatively, D is TRBD1 (6 bases). Germline values: CDR1 SGDLS, CDR2 YYNGEE. Trimming stripped 4 bases from V and 5 bases from J, with 13 bases between. This CDR3 is built from 13 residues.

CDR3 in amino acids: CASSREGFGNGYTF. The CDR3 DNA follows: TGCGCCAGCAGCAGGGAGGGCTTCGGGAATGGCTACACCTTC. The chain carries TRBV5-1 and TRBJ1-2; D unresolved. V was trimmed by 4 bases and J by 6 bases, leaving 16 bases between them. CDR3 length: 14 amino acids. The germline gives CDR1 SGHRS, CDR2 YFSETQ.

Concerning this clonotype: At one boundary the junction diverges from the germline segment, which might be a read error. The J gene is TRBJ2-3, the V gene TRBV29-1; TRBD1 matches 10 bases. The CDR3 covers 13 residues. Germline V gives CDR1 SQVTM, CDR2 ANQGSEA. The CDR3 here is CGVGTGGTDTQYF. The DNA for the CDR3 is TGCGGCGTCGGGACAGGGGGCACAGATACGCAGTATTTT.

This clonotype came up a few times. CDR3 nucleotides: TGTGCCAGCAACGCAGGGGGGTCACCCCTCCACTTT. Its protein product is CASNAGGSPLHF. V is TRBV7-2 and J is TRBJ1-6, with 7 bases matching TRBD1. This CDR3 comprises 12 residues. The ends lost 7 bases at V and 10 bases at J; junction bases unmatched: 4. Germline values: CDR1 SGHTA, CDR2 FQGNSA.

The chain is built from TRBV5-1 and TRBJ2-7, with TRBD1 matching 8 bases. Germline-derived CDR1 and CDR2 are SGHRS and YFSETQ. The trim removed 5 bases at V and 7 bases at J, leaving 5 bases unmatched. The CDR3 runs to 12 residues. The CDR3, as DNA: TGCGCCAGCAGGACAGGGGTCGATGAGCAGTACTTC. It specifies CASRTGVDEQYF.

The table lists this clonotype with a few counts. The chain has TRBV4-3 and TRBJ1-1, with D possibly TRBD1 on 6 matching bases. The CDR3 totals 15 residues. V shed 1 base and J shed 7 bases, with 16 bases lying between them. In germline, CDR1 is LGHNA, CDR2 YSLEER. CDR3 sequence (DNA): TGCGCCAGCAGCCAAGTCCCGACAGGTACGCGTGAAGCTTTCTTT. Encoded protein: CASSQVPTGTREAFF.

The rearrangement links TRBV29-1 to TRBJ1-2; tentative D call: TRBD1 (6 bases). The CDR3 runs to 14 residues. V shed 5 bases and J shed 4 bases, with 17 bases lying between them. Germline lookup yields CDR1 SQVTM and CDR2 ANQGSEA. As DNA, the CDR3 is TGCAGCGTTCCGGGGGCCCTCAGCAGCTATGGCTACACCTTC. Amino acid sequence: CSVPGALSSYGYTF.

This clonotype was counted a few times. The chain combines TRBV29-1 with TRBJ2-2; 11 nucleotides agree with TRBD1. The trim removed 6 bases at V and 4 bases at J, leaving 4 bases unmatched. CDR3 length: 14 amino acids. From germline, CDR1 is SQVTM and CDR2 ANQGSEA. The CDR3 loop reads CSVLGTGGTGELFF. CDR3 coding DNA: TGCAGCGTCCTCGGGACAGGGGGCACCGGGGAGCTGTTTTTT.

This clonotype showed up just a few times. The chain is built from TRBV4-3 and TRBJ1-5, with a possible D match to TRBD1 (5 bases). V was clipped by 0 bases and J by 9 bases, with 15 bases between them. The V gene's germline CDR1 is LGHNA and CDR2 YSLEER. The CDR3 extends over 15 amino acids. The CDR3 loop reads CASSQDLGRERPQHF. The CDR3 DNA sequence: TGCGCCAGCAGCCAAGATCTGGGGCGGGAGCGGCCCCAGCATTTT.

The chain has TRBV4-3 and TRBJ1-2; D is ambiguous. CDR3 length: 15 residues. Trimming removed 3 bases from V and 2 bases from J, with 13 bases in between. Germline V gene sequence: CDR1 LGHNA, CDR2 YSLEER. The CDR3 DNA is TGCGCCAGCAGCCAGGACCGAGGCAAGAACTATGGCTACACCTTC. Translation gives CASSQDRGKNYGYTF.

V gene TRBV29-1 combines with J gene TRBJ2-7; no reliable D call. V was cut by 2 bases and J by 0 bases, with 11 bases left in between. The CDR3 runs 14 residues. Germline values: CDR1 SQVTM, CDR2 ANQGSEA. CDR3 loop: CSVERVGHSYEQYF. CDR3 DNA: TGCAGCGTTGAAAGGGTAGGTCACTCCTACGAGCAGTACTTC.